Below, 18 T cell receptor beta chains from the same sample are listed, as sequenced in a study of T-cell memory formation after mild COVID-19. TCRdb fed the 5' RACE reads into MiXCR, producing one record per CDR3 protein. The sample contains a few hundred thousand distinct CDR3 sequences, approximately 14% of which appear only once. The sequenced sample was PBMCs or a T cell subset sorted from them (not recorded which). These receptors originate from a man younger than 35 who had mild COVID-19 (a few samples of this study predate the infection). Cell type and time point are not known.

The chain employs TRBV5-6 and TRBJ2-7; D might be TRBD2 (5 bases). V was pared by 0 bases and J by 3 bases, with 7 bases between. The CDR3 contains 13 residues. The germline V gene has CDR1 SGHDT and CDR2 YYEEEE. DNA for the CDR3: TGTGCCAGCAGCTTGGCGGAGGACTACGAGCAGTACGTC. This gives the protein CASSLAEDYEQYV.

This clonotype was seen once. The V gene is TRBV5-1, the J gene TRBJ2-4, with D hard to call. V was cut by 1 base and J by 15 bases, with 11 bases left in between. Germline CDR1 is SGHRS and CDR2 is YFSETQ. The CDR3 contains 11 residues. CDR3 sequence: CASSLYDLGYF. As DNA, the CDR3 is TGCGCCAGCAGCTTGTATGACTTAGGGTACTTC.

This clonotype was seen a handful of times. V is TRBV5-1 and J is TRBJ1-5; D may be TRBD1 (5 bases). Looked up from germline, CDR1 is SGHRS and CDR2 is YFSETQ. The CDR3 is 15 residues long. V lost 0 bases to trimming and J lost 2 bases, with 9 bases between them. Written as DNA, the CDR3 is TGCGCCAGCAGCTTGGACGGGACGGGCAATCAGCCCCAGCATTTT. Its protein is CASSLDGTGNQPQHF.

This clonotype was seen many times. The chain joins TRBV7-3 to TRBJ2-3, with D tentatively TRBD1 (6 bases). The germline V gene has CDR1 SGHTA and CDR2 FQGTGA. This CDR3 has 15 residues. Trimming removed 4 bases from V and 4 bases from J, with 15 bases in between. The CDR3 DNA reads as TGTGCCAGCAGCTCCACAGGGTTGGTAGCAGATACGCAGTATTTT. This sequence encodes CASSSTGLVADTQYF.

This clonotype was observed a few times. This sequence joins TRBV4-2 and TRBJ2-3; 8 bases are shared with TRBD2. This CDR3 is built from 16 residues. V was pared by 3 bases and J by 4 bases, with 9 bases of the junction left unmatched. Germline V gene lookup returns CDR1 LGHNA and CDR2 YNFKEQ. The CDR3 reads CASSQDPGLGSDTQYF. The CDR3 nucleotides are TGTGCCAGCAGCCAGGATCCGGGACTAGGGTCAGATACGCAGTATTTT.

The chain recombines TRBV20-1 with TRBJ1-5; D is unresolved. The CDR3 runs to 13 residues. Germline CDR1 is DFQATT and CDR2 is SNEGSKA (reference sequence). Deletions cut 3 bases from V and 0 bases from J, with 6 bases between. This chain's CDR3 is CSASSTSNQPQHF. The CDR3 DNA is TGCAGTGCTAGCTCTACTAGCAATCAGCCCCAGCATTTT.

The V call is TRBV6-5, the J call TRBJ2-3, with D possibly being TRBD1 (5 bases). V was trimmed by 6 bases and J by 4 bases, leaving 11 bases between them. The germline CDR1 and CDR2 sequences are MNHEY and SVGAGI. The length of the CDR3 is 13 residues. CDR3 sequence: CASRLTGADTQYF. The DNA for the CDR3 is TGTGCCAGCAGACTAACAGGCGCAGATACGCAGTATTTT.

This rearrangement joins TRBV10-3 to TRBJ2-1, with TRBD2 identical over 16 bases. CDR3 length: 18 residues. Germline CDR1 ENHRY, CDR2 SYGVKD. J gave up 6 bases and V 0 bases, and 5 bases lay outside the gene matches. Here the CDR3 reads CAISESPGTSGGGNEQFF. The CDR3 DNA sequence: TGTGCCATCAGTGAGTCCCCCGGGACTAGCGGGGGGGGCAATGAGCAGTTCTTC.

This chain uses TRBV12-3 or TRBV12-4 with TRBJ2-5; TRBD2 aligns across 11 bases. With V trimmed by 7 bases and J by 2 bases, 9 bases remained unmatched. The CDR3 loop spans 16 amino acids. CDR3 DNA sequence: TGTGCCAGCACCCCCCCGACTAGCGGGGTACAAGAGACCCAGTACTTC. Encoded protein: CASTPPTSGVQETQYF.

The DNA for the CDR3 is TGTGCCAGCAGCAAATCTACAGGGCCGCCCTACGAGCAGTACGTC. This encodes CASSKSTGPPYEQYV. The chain is built from TRBV21-1 and TRBJ2-7; TRBD1 reflects the table's D call only, with no check against the DNA. TRBV21-1 is a recognized pseudogene. The CDR3 totals 15 residues.

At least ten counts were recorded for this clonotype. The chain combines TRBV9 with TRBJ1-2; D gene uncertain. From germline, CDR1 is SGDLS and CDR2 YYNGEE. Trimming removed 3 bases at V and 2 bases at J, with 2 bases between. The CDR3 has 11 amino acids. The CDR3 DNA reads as TGTGCCAGCAGCGACAACTATGGCTACACCTTC. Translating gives CASSDNYGYTF.

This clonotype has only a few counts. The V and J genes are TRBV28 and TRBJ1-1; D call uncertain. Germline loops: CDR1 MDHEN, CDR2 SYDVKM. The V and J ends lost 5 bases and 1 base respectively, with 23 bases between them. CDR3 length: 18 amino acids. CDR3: CASSIHTLTRVGNTEAFF. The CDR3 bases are TGTGCCAGCAGTATCCATACCCTGACCCGGGTCGGGAACACTGAAGCTTTCTTT.

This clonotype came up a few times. CDR3: CASSLVDRGAEGNTEAFF. The CDR3 bases are TGTGCCAGCAGCTTAGTCGACAGGGGTGCGGAGGGGAACACTGAAGCTTTCTTT. The rearrangement joins TRBV7-6 to TRBJ1-1; 8 bases match TRBD1. The CDR3 is 18 residues long. Germline V lookup: CDR1 SGHVS, CDR2 FNYEAQ. The J segment lost 1 base and the V segment lost 1 base, leaving 11 bases of the junction unmatched.

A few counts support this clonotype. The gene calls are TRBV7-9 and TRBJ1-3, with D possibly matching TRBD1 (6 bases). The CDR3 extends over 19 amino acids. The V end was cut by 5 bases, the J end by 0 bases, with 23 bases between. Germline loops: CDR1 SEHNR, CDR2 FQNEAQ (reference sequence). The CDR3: CASSQPPDWGAISGNTIYF. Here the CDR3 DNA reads TGTGCCAGCAGCCAGCCACCAGATTGGGGGGCCATCTCTGGAAACACCATATATTTT.

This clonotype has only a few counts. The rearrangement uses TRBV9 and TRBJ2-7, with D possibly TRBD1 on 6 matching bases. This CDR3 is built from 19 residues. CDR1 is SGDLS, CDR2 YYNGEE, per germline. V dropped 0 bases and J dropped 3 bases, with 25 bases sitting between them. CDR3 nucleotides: TGTGCCAGCAGCGTAGACCTCAAGGGGGAAGCCGGACAAGACTACGAGCAGTACGTC. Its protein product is CASSVDLKGEAGQDYEQYV.

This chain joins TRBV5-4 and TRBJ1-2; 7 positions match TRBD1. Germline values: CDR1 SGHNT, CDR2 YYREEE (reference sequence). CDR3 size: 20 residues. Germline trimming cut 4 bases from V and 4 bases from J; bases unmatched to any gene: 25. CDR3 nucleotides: TGTGCCAGCAGCAACGGCTTGGGCCGGGACAGAATTTTTCCTAGCTATGGCTACACCTTC. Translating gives CASSNGLGRDRIFPSYGYTF.

This CDR3 is CASSTPSSSGEHSDEQYV. DNA for the CDR3: TGTGCCAGCAGCACCCCCTCCTCCTCGGGGGAACACTCCGACGAGCAGTACGTC. The J gene is TRBJ2-7, the V gene TRBV21-1; the DNA was not compared with TRBD1, the D call given in the table. TRBV21-1 constitutes a pseudogene. The CDR3 sequence is 18 residues long.

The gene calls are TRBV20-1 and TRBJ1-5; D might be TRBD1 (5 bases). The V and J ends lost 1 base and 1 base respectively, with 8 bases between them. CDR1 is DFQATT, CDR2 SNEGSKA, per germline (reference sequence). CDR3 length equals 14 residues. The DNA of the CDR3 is TGCAGTGCTAGAGTTGGGGGGAGCAATCAGCCCCAGCATTTT. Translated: CSARVGGSNQPQHF.